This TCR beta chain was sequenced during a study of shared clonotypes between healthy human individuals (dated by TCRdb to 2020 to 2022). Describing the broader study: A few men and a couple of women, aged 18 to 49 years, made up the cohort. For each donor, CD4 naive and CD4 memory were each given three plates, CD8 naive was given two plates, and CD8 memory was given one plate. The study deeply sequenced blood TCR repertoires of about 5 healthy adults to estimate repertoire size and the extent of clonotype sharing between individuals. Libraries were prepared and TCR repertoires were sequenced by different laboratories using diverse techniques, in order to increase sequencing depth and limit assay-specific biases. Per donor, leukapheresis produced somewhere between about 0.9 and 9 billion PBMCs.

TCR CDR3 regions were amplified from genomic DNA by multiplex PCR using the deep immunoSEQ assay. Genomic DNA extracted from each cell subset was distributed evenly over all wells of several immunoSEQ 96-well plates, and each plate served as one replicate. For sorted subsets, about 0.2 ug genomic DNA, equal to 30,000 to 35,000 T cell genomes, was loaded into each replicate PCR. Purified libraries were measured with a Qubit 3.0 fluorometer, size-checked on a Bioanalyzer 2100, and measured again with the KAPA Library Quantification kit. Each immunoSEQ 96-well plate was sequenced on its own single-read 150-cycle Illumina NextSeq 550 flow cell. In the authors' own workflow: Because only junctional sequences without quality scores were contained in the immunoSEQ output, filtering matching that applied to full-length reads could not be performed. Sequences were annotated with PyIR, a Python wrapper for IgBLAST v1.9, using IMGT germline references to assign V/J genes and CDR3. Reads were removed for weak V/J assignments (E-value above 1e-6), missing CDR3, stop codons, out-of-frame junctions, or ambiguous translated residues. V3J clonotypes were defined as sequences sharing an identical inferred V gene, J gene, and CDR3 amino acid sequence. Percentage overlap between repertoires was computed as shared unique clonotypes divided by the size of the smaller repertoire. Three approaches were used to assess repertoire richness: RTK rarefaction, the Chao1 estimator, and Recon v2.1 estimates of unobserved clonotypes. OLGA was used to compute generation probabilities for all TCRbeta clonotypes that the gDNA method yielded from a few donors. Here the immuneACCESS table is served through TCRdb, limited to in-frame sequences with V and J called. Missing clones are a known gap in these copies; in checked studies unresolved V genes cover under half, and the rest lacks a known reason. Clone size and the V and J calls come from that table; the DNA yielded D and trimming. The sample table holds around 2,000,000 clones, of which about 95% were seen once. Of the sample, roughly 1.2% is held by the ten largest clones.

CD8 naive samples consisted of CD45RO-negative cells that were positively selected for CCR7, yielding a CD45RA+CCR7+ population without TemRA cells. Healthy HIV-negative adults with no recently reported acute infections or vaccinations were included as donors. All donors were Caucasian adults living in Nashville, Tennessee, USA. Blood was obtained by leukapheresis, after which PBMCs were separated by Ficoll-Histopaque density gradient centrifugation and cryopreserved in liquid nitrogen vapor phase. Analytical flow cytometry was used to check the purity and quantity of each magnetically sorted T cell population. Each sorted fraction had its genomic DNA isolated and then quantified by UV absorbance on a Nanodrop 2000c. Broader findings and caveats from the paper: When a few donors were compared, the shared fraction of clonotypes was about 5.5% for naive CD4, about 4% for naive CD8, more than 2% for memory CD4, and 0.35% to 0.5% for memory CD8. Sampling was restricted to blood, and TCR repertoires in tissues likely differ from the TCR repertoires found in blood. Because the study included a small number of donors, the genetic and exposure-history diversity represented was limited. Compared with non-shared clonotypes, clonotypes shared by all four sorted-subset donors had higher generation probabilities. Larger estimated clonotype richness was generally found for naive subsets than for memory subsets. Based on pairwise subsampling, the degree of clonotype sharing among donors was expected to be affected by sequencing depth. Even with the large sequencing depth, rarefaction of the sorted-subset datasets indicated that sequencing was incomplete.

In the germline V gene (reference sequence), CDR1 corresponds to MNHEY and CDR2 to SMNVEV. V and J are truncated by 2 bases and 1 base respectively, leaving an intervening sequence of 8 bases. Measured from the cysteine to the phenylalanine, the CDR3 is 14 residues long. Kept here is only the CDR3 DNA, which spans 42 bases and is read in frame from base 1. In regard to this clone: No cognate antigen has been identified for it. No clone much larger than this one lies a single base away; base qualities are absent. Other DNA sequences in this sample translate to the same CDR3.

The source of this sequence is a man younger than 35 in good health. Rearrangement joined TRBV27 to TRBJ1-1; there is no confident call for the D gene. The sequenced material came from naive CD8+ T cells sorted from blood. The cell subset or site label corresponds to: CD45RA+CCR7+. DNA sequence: TGTGCCAGCAGTTTACTGGGCGCGAACACTGAAGCTTTCTTT. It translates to CASSLLGANTEAFF.